This TCR beta chain was identified during a study of regulatory T cells in long-lasting Graves disease. Time point of the sample: newly diagnosed GD, antithyroid drugs for less than 3 months. The TCR library was made from RNA extracted from PBMCs. Broader study findings: Newly diagnosed disease favored TRBV20-1 and TRBJ2-1 over persistent disease.

CDR1 and CDR2 (germline): SGHRS, YFSETQ. The CDR3 contains 13 residues. Combining iRepertoire HTBI primers with Arm-PCR of CDR3 regions, the authors built TCR beta libraries. TCRdb itself ran the multiplex PCR reads through MiXCR, one entry per CDR3 protein. The sample has some 250,000 distinct CDR3 sequences, around 20% seen once. This clonotype was picked up many times. Antigen: not known. The junction differs from germline at one of its ends, possibly a read error. This clonotype was sampled from a female donor with Graves disease. The input for sequencing was peripheral blood mononuclear cells (PBMCs), taken at new diagnosis, from a patient treated with antithyroid drugs. The chain links TRBV5-1 to TRBJ1-1; D not certain. The CDR3 spells CASSFNIQTQAFF. CDR3 in DNA: TGTGCCAGCAGCTTTAACATACAAACCCAAGCTTTCTTT.